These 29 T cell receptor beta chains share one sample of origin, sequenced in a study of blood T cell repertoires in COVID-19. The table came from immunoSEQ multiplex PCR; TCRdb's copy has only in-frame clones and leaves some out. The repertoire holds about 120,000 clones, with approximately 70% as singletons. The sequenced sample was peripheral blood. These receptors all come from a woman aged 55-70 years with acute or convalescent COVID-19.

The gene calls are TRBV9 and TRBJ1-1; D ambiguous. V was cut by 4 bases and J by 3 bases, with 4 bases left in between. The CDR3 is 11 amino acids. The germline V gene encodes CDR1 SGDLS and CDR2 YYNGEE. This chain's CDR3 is CASSPYTEAFF. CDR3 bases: TGTGCCAGCAGCCCTTACACTGAAGCTTTCTTT.

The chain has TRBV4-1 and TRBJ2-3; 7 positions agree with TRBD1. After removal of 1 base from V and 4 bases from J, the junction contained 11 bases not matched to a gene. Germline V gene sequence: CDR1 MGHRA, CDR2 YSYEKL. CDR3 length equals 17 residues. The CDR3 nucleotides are TGCGCCAGCAGCCAAGGATCAGGGACAGCGAGTGCAGATACGCAGTATTTT. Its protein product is CASSQGSGTASADTQYF.

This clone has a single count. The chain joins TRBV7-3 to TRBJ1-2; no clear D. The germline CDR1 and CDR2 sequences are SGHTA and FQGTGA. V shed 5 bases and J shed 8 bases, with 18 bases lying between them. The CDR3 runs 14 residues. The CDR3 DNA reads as TGTGCCAGCAGCCCTCTAGGAGGAGCTGCGGGCTACACCTTC. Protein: CASSPLGGAAGYTF.

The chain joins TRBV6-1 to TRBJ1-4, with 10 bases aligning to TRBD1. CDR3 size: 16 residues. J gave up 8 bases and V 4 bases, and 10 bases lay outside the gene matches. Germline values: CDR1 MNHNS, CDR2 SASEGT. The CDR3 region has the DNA TGTGCCAGCAGTGTTACAGGGGACAGGGGTAACGAAAAACTGTTTTTT. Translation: CASSVTGDRGNEKLFF.

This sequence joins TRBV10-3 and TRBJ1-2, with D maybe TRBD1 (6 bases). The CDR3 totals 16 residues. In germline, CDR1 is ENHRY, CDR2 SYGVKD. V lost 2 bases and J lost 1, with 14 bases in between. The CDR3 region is CAISEPLGHLNYGYTF. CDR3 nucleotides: TGTGCCATCAGTGAGCCCCTGGGACACCTTAACTATGGCTACACCTTC.

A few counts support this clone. The CDR3 sequence: CASSITDRGEQFF. The CDR3 nucleotides are TGTGCCAGTAGTATTACGGACAGGGGAGAGCAGTTCTTC. The chain uses TRBV19 and TRBJ2-1; 9 bases are shared with TRBD1. The V and J ends lost 3 bases and 10 bases, in that order; junction bases with no gene match: 4. This CDR3 region has 13 residues. Looked up from germline, CDR1 is LNHDA and CDR2 is SQIVND (reference sequence).

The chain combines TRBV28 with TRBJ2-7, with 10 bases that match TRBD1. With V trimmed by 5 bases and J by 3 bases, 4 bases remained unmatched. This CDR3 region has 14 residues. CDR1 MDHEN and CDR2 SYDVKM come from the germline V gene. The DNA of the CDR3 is TGTGCCAGCAGTCCGGGGGACAGGGGCTACGAGCAGTACTTC. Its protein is CASSPGDRGYEQYF.

CDR3 sequence (DNA): TGTGCCAGCAGCTTCCAGGGCTTCCCCCGGTATGAGCAGTTCTTC. Encoded protein: CASSFQGFPRYEQFF. The chain employs TRBV7-9 and TRBJ2-1; a weak D match, TRBD1 (5 bases). V gave up 3 bases and J gave up 8 bases, with 17 bases separating them. Germline CDR1 is SEHNR and CDR2 is FQNEAQ (reference sequence). The CDR3 totals 15 residues.

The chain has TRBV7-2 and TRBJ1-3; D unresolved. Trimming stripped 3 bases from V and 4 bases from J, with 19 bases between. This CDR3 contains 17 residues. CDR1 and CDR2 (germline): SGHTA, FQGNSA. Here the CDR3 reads CASSLQTDSLTGNTIYF. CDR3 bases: TGTGCCAGCAGCTTGCAGACTGACTCCTTAACGGGAAACACCATATATTTT.

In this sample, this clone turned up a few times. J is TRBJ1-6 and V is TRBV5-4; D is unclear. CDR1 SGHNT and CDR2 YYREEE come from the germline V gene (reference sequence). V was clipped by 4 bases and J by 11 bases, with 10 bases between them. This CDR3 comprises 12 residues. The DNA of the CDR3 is TGTGCCAGCAGCCCAGGAAGGACACCCCTCCACTTT. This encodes CASSPGRTPLHF.

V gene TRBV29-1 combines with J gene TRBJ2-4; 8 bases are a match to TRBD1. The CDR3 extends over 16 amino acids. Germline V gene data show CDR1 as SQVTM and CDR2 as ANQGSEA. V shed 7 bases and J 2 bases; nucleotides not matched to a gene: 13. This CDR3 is CSAAIDRGVTKNIQYF. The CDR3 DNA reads TGCAGCGCCGCGATTGACAGGGGCGTTACCAAAAACATTCAGTACTTC.

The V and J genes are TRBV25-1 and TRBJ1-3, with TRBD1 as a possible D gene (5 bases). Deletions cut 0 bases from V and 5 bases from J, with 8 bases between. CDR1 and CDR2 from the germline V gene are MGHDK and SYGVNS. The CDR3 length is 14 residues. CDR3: CASSEYQGRNTIYF. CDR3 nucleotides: TGTGCCAGCAGTGAATATCAGGGCAGAAACACCATATATTTT. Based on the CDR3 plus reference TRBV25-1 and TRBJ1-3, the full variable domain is EADIYQTPRYLVIGTGKKITLECSQTMGHDKMYWYQQDPGMELHLIHYSYGVNSTEKGDLSSESTVSRIRTEHFPLTLESARPSHTSQYLCASSEYQGRNTIYFGEGSWLTVV.

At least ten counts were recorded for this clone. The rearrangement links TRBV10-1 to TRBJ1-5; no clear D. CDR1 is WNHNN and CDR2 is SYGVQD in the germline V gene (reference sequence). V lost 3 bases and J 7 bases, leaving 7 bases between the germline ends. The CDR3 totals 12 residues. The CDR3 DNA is TGCGCCAGCAGTGATGGCCTCCAGCCCCAGCATTTT. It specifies CASSDGLQPQHF.

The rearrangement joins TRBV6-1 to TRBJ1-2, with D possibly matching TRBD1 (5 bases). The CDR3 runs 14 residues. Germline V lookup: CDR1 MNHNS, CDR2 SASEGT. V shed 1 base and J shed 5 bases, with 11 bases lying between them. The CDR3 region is CASSEVKTAYGYTF. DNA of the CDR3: TGTGCCAGCAGTGAAGTTAAGACAGCGTATGGCTACACCTTC.

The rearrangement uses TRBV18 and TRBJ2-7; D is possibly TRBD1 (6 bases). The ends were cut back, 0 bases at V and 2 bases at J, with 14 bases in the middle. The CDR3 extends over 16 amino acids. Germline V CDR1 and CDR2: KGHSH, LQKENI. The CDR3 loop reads CASSPPVRQGPYEQYF. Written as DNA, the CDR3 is TGTGCCAGCTCACCACCGGTGCGGCAGGGGCCCTACGAGCAGTACTTC.

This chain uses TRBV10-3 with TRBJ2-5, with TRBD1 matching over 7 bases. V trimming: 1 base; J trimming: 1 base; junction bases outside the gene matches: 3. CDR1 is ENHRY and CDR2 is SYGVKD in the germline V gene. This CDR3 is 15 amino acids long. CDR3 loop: CAISEFGTAQETQYF. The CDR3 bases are TGTGCCATCAGTGAGTTTGGGACAGCCCAAGAGACCCAGTACTTC.

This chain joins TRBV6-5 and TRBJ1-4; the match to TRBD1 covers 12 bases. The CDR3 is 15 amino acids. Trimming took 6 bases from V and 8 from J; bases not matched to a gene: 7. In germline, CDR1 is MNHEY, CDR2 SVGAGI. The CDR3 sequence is CASRERGTGGEKLFF. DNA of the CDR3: TGTGCCAGCAGGGAGCGTGGGACAGGGGGCGAAAAACTGTTTTTT.

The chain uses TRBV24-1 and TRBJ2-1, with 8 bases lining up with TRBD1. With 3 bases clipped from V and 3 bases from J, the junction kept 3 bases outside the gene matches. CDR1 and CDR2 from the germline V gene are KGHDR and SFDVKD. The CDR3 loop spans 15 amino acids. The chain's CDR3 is CATSDNRGNYNEQFF. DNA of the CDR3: TGTGCCACCAGTGATAACAGGGGGAACTACAATGAGCAGTTCTTC.

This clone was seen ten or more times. The CDR3 here is CASSPSGQVGYGYTF. CDR3 nucleotides: TGTGCCAGCTCACCTAGTGGACAGGTGGGATATGGCTACACCTTC. The chain combines TRBV18 with TRBJ1-2; TRBD1 matches at 7 bases. CDR3 length: 15 residues. V was clipped by 3 bases and J by 5 bases; unmatched bases: 9. Germline loops: CDR1 KGHSH, CDR2 LQKENI.

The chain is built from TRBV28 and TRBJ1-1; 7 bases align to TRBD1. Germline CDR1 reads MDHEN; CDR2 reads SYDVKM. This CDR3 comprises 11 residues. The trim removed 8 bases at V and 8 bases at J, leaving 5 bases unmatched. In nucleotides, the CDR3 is TGTGCCAGCCGACAGGGCTTCGAAGCTTTCTTT. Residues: CASRQGFEAFF.

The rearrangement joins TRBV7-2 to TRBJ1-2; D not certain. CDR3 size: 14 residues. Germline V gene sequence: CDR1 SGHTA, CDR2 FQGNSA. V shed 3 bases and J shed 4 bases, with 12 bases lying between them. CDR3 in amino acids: CASSLGRETYGYTF. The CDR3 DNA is TGTGCCAGCAGCTTGGGCAGAGAAACCTATGGCTACACCTTC. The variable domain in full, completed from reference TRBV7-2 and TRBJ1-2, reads GAGVSQSPSNKVTEKGKDVELRCDPISGHTALYWYRQSLGQGLEFLIYFQGNSAPDKSGLPSDRFSAERTGGSVSTLTIQRTQQEDSAVYLCASSLGRETYGYTFGSGTRLTVV.

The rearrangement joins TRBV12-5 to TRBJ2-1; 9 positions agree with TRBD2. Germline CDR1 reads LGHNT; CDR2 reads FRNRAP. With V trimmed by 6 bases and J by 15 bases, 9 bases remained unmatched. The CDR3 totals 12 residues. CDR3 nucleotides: TGTGCTAGTGGACTTACCGGGACTAGCACGTTCTTC. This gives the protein CASGLTGTSTFF.

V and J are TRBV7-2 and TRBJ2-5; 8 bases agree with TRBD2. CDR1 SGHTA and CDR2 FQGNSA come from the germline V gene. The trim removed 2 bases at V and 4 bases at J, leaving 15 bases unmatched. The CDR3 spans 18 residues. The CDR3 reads CASSLSRGGLAAGETQYF. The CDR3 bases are TGTGCCAGCAGCTTATCTCGCGGGGGGTTGGCAGCGGGAGAGACCCAGTACTTC.

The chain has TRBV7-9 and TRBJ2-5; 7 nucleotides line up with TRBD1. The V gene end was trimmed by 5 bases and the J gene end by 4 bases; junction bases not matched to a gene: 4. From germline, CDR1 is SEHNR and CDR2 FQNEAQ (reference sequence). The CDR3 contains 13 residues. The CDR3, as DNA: TGTGCCAGCAGCCCCCGGGACAGAGAGACCCAGTACTTC. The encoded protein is CASSPRDRETQYF.

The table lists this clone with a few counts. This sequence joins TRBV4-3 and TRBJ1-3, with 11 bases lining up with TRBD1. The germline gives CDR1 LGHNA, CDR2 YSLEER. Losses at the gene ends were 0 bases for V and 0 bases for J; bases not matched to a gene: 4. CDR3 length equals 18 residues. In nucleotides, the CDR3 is TGCGCCAGCAGCCAAGACGCGGGACAGGGGGTCTCTGGAAACACCATATATTTT. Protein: CASSQDAGQGVSGNTIYF.

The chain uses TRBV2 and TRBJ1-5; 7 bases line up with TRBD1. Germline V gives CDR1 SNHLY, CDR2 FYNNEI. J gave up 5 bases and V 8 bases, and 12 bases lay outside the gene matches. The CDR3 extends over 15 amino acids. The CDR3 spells CASARAGGTDQPQHF. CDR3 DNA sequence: TGTGCCAGCGCCCGTGCAGGGGGGACCGATCAGCCCCAGCATTTT.

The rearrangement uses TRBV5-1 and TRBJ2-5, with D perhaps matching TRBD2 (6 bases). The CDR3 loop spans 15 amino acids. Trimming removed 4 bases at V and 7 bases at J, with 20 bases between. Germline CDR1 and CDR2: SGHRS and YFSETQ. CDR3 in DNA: TGCGCCAGCAGCCCGACTAGTGGGACCTTGGGGACCCAGTACTTC. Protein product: CASSPTSGTLGTQYF.

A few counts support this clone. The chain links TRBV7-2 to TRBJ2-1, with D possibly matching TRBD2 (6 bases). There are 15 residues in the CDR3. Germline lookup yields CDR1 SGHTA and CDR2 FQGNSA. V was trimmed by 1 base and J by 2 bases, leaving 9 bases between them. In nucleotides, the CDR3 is TGTGCCAGCAGCTTAGGGGGGGTCCCCTACAATGAGCAGTTCTTC. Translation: CASSLGGVPYNEQFF.

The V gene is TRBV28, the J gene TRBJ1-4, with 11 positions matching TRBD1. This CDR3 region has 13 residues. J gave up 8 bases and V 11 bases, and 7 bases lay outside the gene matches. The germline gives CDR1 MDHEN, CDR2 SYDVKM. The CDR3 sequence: CAGSGTGGEKLFF. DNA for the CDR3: TGTGCCGGCTCCGGGACAGGGGGAGAAAAACTGTTTTTT.